The 2 T cell receptor beta chains presented below share a single source sample, sequenced in a study of CD8 T cells in Susac syndrome. Random hexamers were used to reverse transcribe an amount of about 0.45 to 1 ug RNA. TCRdb independently ran MiXCR on the immunoSEQ multiplex PCR reads; one entry per CDR3 protein. This repertoire shows about 190,000 distinct CDR3 sequences, roughly 92% found once; its top ten account for around 0.1%. The sample consisted of CD4+ T cells from PBMCs. The source is a human donor in good health.

The count of this clonotype is one. The gene calls are TRBV6-1 and TRBJ2-7; TRBD1 aligns across 9 bases. Per the germline V gene, CDR1 is MNHNS and CDR2 is SASEGT. Trimming took 7 bases from V and 2 from J; bases not matched to a gene: 3. The CDR3 contains 13 residues. DNA of the CDR3: TGTGCCAGCAAAACAGGGGGCCCCTACGAGCAGTACTTC. It is translated as CASKTGGPYEQYF.

The rearrangement uses TRBV9 and TRBJ2-1; TRBD1 matches 10 bases. The CDR3 runs to 16 residues. V trimming: 1 base; J trimming: 2 bases; junction bases outside the gene matches: 3. Germline V lookup: CDR1 SGDLS, CDR2 YYNGEE. In DNA, the CDR3 is TGTGCCAGCAGCGTATTCGACAGGGGGCCCTACAATGAGCAGTTCTTC. Translating it yields CASSVFDRGPYNEQFF.